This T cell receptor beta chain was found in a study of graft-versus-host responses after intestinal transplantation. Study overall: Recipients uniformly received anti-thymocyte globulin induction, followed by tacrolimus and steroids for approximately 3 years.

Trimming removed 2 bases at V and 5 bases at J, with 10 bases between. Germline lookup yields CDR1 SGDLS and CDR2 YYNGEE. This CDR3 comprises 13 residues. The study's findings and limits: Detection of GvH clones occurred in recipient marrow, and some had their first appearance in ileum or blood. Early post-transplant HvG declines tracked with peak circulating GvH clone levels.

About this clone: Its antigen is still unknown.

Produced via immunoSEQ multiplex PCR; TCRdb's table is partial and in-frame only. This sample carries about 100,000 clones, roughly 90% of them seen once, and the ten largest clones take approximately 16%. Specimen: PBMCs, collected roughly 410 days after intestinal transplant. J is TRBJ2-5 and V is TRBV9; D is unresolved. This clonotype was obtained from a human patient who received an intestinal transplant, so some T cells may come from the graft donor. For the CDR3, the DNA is TGTGCCAGCAGCGTTGGTTTAGGGGAGACCCAGTACTTC. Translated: CASSVGLGETQYF.